The present TCR beta chain was sequenced within a study of blood T cell repertoires in COVID-19. Turning to the study itself: Specimens from acute and convalescent COVID-19 originated in the United States, Italy and Spain. PBMCs, B-cell-depleted T cells, or T cells were the source of the cDNA or gDNA that made up the material.

As processed by the authors: By means of reference gene primer amplification, nucleated cell counts were estimated. Generated by immunoSEQ multiplex PCR, the TCRdb table keeps only in-frame clones and is missing some. V, J and clone size reflect that table, while D and trimming were determined from the DNA. The sample yields about 190,000 clones, 80% to 90% seen once. The CDR3 spans 13 residues. Trimming removed 3 bases from V and 2 bases from J, with 7 bases in between. The germline CDR1 and CDR2 sequences are KGHSH and LQKENI. There are a few counts of this clone. This clonotype was sampled from a woman aged 65 to 85 with active or convalescent COVID-19. V is TRBV18 and J is TRBJ2-5; D unresolved. Sequencing was performed on peripheral blood. In DNA form, the CDR3 reads TGTGCCAGCTCACCGCAGGTACAAGAGACCCAGTACTTC. Translating gives CASSPQVQETQYF.